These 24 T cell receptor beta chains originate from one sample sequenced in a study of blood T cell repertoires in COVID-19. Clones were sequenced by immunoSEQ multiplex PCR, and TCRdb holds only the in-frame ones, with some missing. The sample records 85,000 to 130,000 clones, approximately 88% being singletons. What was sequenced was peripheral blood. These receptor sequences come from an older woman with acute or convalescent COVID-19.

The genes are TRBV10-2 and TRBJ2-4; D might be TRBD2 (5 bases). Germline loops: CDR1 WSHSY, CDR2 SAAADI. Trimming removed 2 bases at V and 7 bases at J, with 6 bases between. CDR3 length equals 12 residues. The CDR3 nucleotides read TGCGCCAGCAGTGAGATAGCGAACATTCAGTACTTC. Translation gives CASSEIANIQYF.

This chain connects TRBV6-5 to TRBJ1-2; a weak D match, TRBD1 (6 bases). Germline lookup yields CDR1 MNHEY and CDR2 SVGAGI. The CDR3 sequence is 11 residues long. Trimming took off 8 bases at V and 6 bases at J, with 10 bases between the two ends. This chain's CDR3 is CASATGNGYTF. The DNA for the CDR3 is TGTGCCAGCGCCACAGGGAATGGCTACACCTTC.

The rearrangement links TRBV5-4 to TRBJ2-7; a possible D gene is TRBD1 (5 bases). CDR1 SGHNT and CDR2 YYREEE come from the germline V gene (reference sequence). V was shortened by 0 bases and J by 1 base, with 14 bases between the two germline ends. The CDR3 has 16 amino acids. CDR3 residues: CASSLGGLGVSYEQYF. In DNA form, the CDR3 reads TGTGCCAGCAGCTTGGGGGGCCTAGGGGTTTCCTACGAGCAGTACTTC.

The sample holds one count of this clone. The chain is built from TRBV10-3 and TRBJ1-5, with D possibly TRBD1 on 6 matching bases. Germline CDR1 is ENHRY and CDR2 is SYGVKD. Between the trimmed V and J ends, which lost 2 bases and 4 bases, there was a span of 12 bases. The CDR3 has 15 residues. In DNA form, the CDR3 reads TGTGCCATCAGTGAGCAGGGACAAGGAAATCAGCCCCAGCATTTT. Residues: CAISEQGQGNQPQHF.

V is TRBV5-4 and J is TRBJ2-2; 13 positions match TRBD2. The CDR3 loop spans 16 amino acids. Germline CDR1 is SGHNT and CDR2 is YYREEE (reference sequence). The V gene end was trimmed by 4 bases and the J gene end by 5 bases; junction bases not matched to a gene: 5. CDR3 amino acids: CASSLGGLAGTGELFF. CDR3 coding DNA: TGTGCCAGCAGCCTGGGGGGACTAGCGGGGACCGGGGAGCTGTTTTTT.

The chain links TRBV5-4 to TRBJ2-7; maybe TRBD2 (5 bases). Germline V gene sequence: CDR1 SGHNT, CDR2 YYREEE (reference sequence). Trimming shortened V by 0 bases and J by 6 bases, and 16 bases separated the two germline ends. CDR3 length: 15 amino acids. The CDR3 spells CASSLAGEGRTEQYF. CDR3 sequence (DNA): TGTGCCAGCAGCTTGGCCGGTGAGGGCAGAACCGAGCAGTACTTC.

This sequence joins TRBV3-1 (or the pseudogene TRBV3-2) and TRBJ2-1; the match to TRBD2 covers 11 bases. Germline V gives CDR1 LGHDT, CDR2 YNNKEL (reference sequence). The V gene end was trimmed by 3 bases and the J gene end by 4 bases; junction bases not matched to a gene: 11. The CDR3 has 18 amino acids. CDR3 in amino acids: CASSQYFTGTSGYNEQFF. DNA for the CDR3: TGTGCCAGCAGCCAGTATTTCACCGGGACTAGCGGATACAATGAGCAGTTCTTC.

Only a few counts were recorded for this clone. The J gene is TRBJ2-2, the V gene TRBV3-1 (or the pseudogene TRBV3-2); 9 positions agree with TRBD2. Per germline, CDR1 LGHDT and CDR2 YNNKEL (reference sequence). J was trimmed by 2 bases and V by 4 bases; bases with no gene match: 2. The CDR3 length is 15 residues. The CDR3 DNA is TGTGCCAGCAGCCTAGCGGGAGTTAACACCGGGGAGCTGTTTTTT. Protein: CASSLAGVNTGELFF.

The CDR3 region has the DNA TGTGCCAGCAGTCCCAACAGGGGGCTTAACTATGGCTACACCTTC. As protein: CASSPNRGLNYGYTF. This chain uses TRBV28 with TRBJ1-2, with 9 bases matching TRBD1. The V gene end was trimmed by 5 bases and the J gene end by 1 base; junction bases not matched to a gene: 5. Germline CDR1 MDHEN, CDR2 SYDVKM. The CDR3 consists of 15 residues.

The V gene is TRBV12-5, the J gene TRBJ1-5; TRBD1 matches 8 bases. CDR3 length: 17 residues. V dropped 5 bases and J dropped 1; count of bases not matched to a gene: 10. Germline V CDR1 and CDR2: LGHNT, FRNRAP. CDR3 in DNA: TGTGCTAGTGGTAGCCTACAGGGGGGGATCAGCAATCAGCCCCAGCATTTT. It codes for CASGSLQGGISNQPQHF.

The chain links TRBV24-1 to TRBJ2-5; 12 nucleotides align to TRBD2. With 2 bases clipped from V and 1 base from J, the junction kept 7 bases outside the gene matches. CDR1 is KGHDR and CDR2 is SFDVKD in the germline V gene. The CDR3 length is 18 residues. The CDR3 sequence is CATSDWRSSGRAQETQYF. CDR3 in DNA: TGTGCCACCAGTGATTGGCGGTCTAGCGGGAGGGCCCAAGAGACCCAGTACTTC.

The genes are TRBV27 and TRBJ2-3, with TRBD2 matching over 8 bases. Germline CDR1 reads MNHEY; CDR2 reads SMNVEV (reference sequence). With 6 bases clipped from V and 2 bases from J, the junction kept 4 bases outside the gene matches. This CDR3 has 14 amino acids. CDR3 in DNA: TGTGCCAGCAGCCCCGGACTAGCCACAGATACGCAGTATTTT. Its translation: CASSPGLATDTQYF.

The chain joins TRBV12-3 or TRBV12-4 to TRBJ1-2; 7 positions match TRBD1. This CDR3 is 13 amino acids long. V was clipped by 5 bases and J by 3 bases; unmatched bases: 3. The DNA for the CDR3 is TGTGCCAGCAGTATAGGGACAGACTATGGCTACACCTTC. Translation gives CASSIGTDYGYTF.

This CDR3 is CASRKDRDNTGELFF. As DNA, the CDR3 is TGTGCCAGCAGGAAGGACAGGGACAACACCGGGGAGCTGTTTTTT. V gene TRBV2 combines with J gene TRBJ2-2, with TRBD1 identical over 8 bases. This CDR3 comprises 15 residues. Germline CDR1 is SNHLY and CDR2 is FYNNEI. V lost 6 bases to trimming and J lost 2 bases; unmatched junction nucleotides: 5. Supplemented by reference TRBV2 and TRBJ2-2, the full variable domain reads EPEVTQTPSHQVTQMGQEVILRCVPISNHLYFYWYRQILGQKVEFLVSFYNNEISEKSEIFDDQFSVERPDGSNFTLKIRSTKLEDSAMYFCASRKDRDNTGELFFGEGSRLTVL.

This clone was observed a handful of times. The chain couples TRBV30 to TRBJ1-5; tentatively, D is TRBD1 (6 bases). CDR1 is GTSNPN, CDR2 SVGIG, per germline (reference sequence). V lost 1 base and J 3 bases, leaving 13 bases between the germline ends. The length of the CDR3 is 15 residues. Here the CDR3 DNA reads TGTGCCTGGAGTGCGGCGGGGGCGGTCAATCAGCCCCAGCATTTT. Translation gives CAWSAAGAVNQPQHF.

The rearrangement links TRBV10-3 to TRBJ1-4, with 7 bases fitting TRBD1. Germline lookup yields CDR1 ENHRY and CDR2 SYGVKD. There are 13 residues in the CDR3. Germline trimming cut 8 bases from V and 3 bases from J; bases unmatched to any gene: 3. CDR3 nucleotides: TGTGCCATCGGGACAGCTCCTAATGAAAAACTGTTTTTT. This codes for CAIGTAPNEKLFF.

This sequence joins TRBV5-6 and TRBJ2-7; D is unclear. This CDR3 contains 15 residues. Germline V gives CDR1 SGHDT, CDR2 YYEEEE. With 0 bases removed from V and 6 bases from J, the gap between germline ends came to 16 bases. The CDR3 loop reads CASSLGPRITGEQYV. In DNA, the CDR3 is TGTGCCAGCAGCTTGGGTCCTAGGATCACGGGCGAGCAGTACGTC.

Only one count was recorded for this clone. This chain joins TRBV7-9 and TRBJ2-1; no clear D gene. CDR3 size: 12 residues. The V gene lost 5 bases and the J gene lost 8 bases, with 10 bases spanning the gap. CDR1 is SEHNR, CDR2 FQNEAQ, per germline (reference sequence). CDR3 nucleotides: TGTGCCAGCAGCCTCTTCGGTGATGAGCAGTTCTTC. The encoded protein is CASSLFGDEQFF.

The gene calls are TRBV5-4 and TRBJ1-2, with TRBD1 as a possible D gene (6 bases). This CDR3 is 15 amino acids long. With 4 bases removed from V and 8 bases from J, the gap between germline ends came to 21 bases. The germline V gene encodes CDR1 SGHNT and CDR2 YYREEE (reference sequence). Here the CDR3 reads CASSPGGWGQLGYTF. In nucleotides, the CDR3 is TGTGCCAGCAGCCCGGGGGGTTGGGGACAACTAGGCTACACCTTC.

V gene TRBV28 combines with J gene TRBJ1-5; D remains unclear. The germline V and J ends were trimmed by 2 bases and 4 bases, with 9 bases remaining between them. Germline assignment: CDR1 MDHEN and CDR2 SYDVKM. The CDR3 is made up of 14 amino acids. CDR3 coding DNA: TGTGCCAGCAGTTTAGTCATAGAGAATCAGCCCCAGCATTTT. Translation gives CASSLVIENQPQHF.

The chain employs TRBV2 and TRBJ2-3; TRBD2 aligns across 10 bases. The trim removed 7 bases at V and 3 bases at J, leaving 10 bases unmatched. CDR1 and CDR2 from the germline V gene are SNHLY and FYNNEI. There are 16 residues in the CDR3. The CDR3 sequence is CASTDLSGRATDTQYF. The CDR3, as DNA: TGTGCCAGCACCGACCTAAGCGGGAGGGCAACAGATACGCAGTATTTT. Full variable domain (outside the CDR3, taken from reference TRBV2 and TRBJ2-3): EPEVTQTPSHQVTQMGQEVILRCVPISNHLYFYWYRQILGQKVEFLVSFYNNEISEKSEIFDDQFSVERPDGSNFTLKIRSTKLEDSAMYFCASTDLSGRATDTQYFGPGTRLTVL.

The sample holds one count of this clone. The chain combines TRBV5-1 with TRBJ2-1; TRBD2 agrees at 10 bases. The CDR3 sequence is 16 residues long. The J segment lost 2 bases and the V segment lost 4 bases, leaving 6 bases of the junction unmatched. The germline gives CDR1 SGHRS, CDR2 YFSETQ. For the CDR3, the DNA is TGCGCCAGCAGCAAGCTAGGGACTAGCGCCTACAATGAGCAGTTCTTC. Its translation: CASSKLGTSAYNEQFF.

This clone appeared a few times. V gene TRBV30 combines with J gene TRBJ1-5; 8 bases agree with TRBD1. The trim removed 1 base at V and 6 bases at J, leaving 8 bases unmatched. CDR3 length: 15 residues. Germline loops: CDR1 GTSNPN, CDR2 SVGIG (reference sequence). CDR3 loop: CAWSGQGAMRQPQHF. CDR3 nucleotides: TGTGCCTGGAGTGGCCAGGGGGCCATGCGTCAGCCCCAGCATTTT.

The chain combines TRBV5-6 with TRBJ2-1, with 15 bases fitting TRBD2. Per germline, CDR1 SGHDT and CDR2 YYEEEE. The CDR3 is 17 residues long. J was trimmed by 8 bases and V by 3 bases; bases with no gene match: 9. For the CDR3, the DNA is TGTGCCAGCAGCTGGGGGACTAGCGGGAGGTTTCGCGATGAGCAGTTCTTC. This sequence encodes CASSWGTSGRFRDEQFF.